The clone carrying this TCR beta chain was seen only a few times. This CDR3 has 15 amino acids. From germline, CDR1 is LNHDA and CDR2 SQIVND (reference sequence). V was clipped by 2 bases and J by 4 bases; unmatched bases: 8. Researchers defined stable Graves' hyperthyroidism as no ophthalmopathy progression within 18 months. Exclusions: uncontrolled infection, other autoimmune disease, pregnancy, lactation. RNA transcripts yielded amplified TCR beta CDR3 regions. RT-PCR in the first round (using the HTBI primer set) targeted the TCR CDR3. From the multiplex PCR reads, TCRdb called clonotypes with MiXCR, one entry per CDR3 protein. The data show roughly 750,000 distinct CDR3 sequences, approximately 16% seen once. The data originate from a study of T cells in Graves' hyperthyroidism and ophthalmopathy.

The material sequenced was blood. This receptor was taken from a man younger than 35 with Graves' hyperthyroidism. This chain connects TRBV19 to TRBJ2-7; TRBD1 matches at 7 bases. CDR3 nucleotides: TGTGCCAGTAGTATAACAGGGACAGCAATTTACGAGCAGTACTTC. It yields the protein CASSITGTAIYEQYF.